These T cell receptor beta chains were read from a single sample in a study of cytomegalovirus exposure and HLA in healthy donors. Repertoires were generated with immunoSEQ multiplex PCR, while TCRdb's copy carries only in-frame clones and drops some. The table has tens of thousands of clones, roughly 70% seen once. The sequencing sample was made of PBMCs. The receptors were gathered from a woman aged 40 to 50 in good health and CMV-seropositive. The CDR3 runs from the conserved cysteine through the conserved F or W. D genes are given only for firm matches. Clone size appears in some rows only: once, few, many, or a class for an expanded clone.

V,size,D,J,DNA,CDR3
TRBV19,-,TRBD2,TRBJ2-4,TGTGCCAGTACCCGCGGGGGTTCAGCCAAAAACATTCAGTACTTC,CASTRGGSAKNIQYF
TRBV29-1,-,-,TRBJ2-3,TGCAGCGTTGAGGCAGTCACAGATACGCAGTATTTT,CSVEAVTDTQYF
TRBV5-5,-,TRBD1,TRBJ1-2,TGTGCCAGCAGCCTCGACAGGGTCTATGGCTACACCTTC,CASSLDRVYGYTF
TRBV6-1,few,TRBD2,TRBJ2-3,TGTGCCAGCAGTGAAGGACTAGCTGCCACAGATACGCAGTATTTT,CASSEGLAATDTQYF
TRBV4-1,-,-,TRBJ2-3,TGCGCCAGCAGCCATCAAGGAGTCAGCACAGATACGCAGTATTTT,CASSHQGVSTDTQYF
TRBV5-4,-,-,TRBJ2-3,TGTGCCAGCAGCTTGGGACAACGCTTCACAGATACGCAGTATTTT,CASSLGQRFTDTQYF
TRBV2,-,-,TRBJ1-2,TGTGCCAGCAGCCCCAACCGTCAGGGGTATGGCTACACCTTC,CASSPNRQGYGYTF
TRBV7-2,-,TRBD2,TRBJ2-1,TGTGCCAGCAGGTCGGGACTAGCGGTAGACAATGAGCAGTTCTTC,CASRSGLAVDNEQFF
TRBV29-1,few,-,TRBJ1-1,TGCAGCGTCTCCCCTTCCGGGGGCACTGAAGCTTTCTTT,CSVSPSGGTEAFF
TRBV9,-,TRBD2,TRBJ2-1,TGTGCCAGCAGCGTGGCCTCTAGCGGGGGGGCTCGTGAGCAGTTCTTC,CASSVASSGGAREQFF
TRBV2,-,TRBD1,TRBJ1-4,TGTGCCAGCCGGCGGGACAGGGGGCCGTCTAATGAAAAACTGTTTTTT,CASRRDRGPSNEKLFF
TRBV19,-,-,TRBJ2-1,TGTGCCAGTAGTATACCCCTCCATAGGGCAGGGGACAACAATGAGCAGTTCTTC,CASSIPLHRAGDNNEQFF
TRBV5-1,-,-,TRBJ1-3,TGCGCCAGCAGCTTGGACGGTTTCGAAAACACCATATATTTT,CASSLDGFENTIYF
TRBV5-1,-,-,TRBJ1-2,TGCGCCAGCAGCTTGGACACGAATGCCCTTGGCTACACCTTC,CASSLDTNALGYTF
TRBV30,once,-,TRBJ1-4,TGTGCCTGGAGTAGCGGTGAAAAACTGTTTTTT,CAWSSGEKLFF
TRBV4-1,-,-,TRBJ1-5,TGCGCCAGCAGCCACCCTCGGGGTAGGGAGAATCAGCCCCAGCATTTT,CASSHPRGRENQPQHF
TRBV2,-,-,TRBJ2-1,TGTGCCAGCAGTGAAGCCCGCGTAAATGAGCAGTTCTTC,CASSEARVNEQFF
TRBV7-3,-,TRBD2,TRBJ2-2,TGTGCCAGCAGCTTAAGGGGGGGAACGAACACCGGGGAGCTGTTTTTT,CASSLRGGTNTGELFF
TRBV7-2,once,-,TRBJ2-7,TGTGCCAGCAGCTTATTTGGGTGGCAGGGGTCCTACGAGCAGTACTTC,CASSLFGWQGSYEQYF
TRBV11-2,-,TRBD1,TRBJ1-1,TGTGCCAGCAGCTCAACATACAGGGGTAAAACTGAAGCTTTCTTT,CASSSTYRGKTEAFF
TRBV5-6,-,-,TRBJ1-1,TGTGCCAGCAGCTTGAGGGGCTATGGGAACACTGAAGCTTTCTTT,CASSLRGYGNTEAFF
TRBV5-4,few,TRBD2,TRBJ2-3,TGTGCCAGCAGCTTGGGTGGCGGGGGGAGCCTAGATACGCAGTATTTT,CASSLGGGGSLDTQYF
TRBV2,-,-,TRBJ2-2,TGTGCCAGCAGTGCTACAGGTCCGGACGGGGAGCTGTTTTTT,CASSATGPDGELFF
TRBV11-2,-,-,TRBJ1-1,TGTGCCAGCAGCCGGGTTCTAATGAACACTGAAGCTTTCTTT,CASSRVLMNTEAFF